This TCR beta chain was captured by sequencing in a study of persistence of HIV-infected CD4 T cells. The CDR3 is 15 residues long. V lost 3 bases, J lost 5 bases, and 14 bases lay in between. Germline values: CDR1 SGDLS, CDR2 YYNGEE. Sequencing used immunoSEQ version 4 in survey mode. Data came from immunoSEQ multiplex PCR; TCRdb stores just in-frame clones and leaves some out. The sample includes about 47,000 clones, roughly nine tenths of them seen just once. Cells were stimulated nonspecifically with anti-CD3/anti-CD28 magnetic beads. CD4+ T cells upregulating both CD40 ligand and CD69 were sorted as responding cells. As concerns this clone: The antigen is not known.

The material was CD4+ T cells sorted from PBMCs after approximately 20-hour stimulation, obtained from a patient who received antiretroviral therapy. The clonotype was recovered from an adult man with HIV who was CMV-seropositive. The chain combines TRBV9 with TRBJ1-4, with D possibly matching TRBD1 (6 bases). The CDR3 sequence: CASSERGWPNEKLFF. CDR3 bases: TGTGCCAGCAGCGAGAGGGGGTGGCCAAATGAAAAACTGTTTTTT.